This TCR beta chain was retrieved from a study of blood T cell repertoires in COVID-19. Across the whole study: There were acute and convalescent COVID-19 samples, and they came from the United States, Italy and Spain. Sample material is recorded as cDNA or gDNA derived from T cells, B-cell-depleted T cells, or PBMCs.

V was pared by 4 bases and J by 6 bases, with 16 bases between. Germline CDR1 is SGHVS and CDR2 is FQNEAQ. The CDR3 totals 15 residues. Original processing methods: Cell counts per sample came from amplifying reference gene primers. TCRdb's copy holds only in-frame clones and misses some; the assay was immunoSEQ multiplex PCR. V, J and clone size are taken as reported in that table, and D and trimming were inferred from the DNA itself. The sample consists of more than 250,000 clones, more than 75% of them appearing once. This chain connects TRBV7-8 to TRBJ2-4; D possibly corresponds to TRBD1 (5 bases). The source material was peripheral blood. This clonotype was sampled from a man in his forties or fifties with active or convalescent COVID-19. CDR3 in DNA: TGTGCCAGCAGCTGGGGCGCCGGCCCGGGAAACATTCAGTACTTC. Translated, it gives CASSWGAGPGNIQYF.